This T cell receptor beta chain was captured in a study of OX40 agonist ivuxolimab in advanced cancers. Turning to the study itself: At 0.01 to 10 mg/kg, ivuxolimab was administered intravenously to patients every 2 weeks. Treatment received earlier with anti-PD-1, anti-PD-L1 or anti-CTLA-4 agents was allowed, and over 35% had some. Study-level results: The specificity for antigen of the expanded peripheral T cells was not determined. With doses of 0.1-3.0 mg/kg, partial responders showed among the lowest clonal expansion.

The CDR3 is made up of 14 amino acids. Trimming cost V 2 bases and J 4 bases, with 11 bases left between them. Germline V gene data show CDR1 as MDHEN and CDR2 as SYDVKM. Comment on this clone: Antigen unknown.

TCRdb keeps only in-frame clones here, not all; method: immunoSEQ multiplex PCR. This sample has some 49,000 clones, with 75% to 90% found just once. The sequencing here drew on CD4+ or CD8+ T cells sorted from blood, taken in a trial of the OX40 agonist ivuxolimab. This chain links TRBV28 with TRBJ1-2; the D is unclear. The TCR comes from an adult with an advanced solid tumor such as melanoma, head and neck, liver or kidney cancer. The CDR3 DNA follows: TGTGCCAGCAGTTTACTCCAGAGTATCTATGGCTACACCTTC. Protein product: CASSLLQSIYGYTF.